A single sample is the source of the 19 T cell receptor beta chains below, sequenced in a study of blood T cells in healthy people across ages. A second PCR, run for roughly 6 to 11 cycles, used a sample-barcoded 5' primer plus a J-beta primer mix. A single record per CDR3 protein comes from TCRdb applying MiXCR to the 5' RACE reads. Here the sample spans 750,000 to 850,000 distinct CDR3 sequences, 20% to 30% being singletons. The data also belong to a second study, concerning T cells of mothers and their children.

Sequences were obtained from blood. These receptors were taken from a boy between 10 and 17 years old in good health.

This clonotype was counted a single time. Written as DNA, the CDR3 is TGTGCCAGCAGTCCTCCGGGACAGGGGGCTGACGGGGAGCTGTTTTTT. It translates to CASSPPGQGADGELFF. The genes are TRBV27 and TRBJ2-2, with 12 bases matching TRBD1. Germline CDR1 is MNHEY and CDR2 is SMNVEV (reference sequence). The CDR3 is 16 amino acids. V lost 5 bases to trimming and J lost 7 bases; unmatched junction nucleotides: 8.

This clonotype has more than one count but fewer than ten. The chain couples TRBV6-6 to TRBJ2-3; D unresolved. Trimming removed 1 base at V and 0 bases at J, with 11 bases between. This CDR3 comprises 16 residues. Germline V gene sequence: CDR1 MNHNY, CDR2 SVGAGI (reference sequence). CDR3 amino acids: CASSYFVVASTDTQYF. The CDR3 region has the DNA TGTGCCAGCAGTTACTTCGTCGTTGCTAGCACAGATACGCAGTATTTT.

In its sample, this clonotype was seen a few times. The chain has TRBV6-2 or TRBV6-3 and TRBJ2-7; D may match TRBD1 or TRBD2 (5 bases each). Trimming removed 5 bases from V and 0 bases from J, with 11 bases in between. CDR3 length: 14 amino acids. Germline V gives CDR1 MNHEY, CDR2 SVGEGT. The CDR3 sequence: CASSRSGTSYEQYF. The CDR3 DNA is TGTGCCAGCAGTCGGTCCGGGACCTCCTACGAGCAGTACTTC.

This clonotype was counted ten times or more. The DNA for the CDR3 is TGTGCCAGCAGTTACAGGCCGGTCGGGGGGCTAAACCGGGAAAAACTGTTTTTT. This encodes CASSYRPVGGLNREKLFF. V and J are TRBV6-5 and TRBJ1-4; tentatively, D is TRBD1 (6 bases). Trimming shortened V by 2 bases and J by 8 bases, and 24 bases separated the two germline ends. The germline gives CDR1 MNHEY, CDR2 SVGAGI. This CDR3 comprises 18 residues.

V and J are TRBV7-9 and TRBJ1-2, with 10 bases fitting TRBD1. V shed 5 bases and J 2 bases; nucleotides not matched to a gene: 11. Germline loops: CDR1 SEHNR, CDR2 FQNEAQ (reference sequence). This CDR3 region has 17 residues. DNA for the CDR3: TGTGCCAGCAGCCCGTTGGGACAGGGGACCTTAAACTATGGCTACACCTTC. Translating gives CASSPLGQGTLNYGYTF. The full variable domain, rest sourced from reference TRBV7-9 and TRBJ1-2, is DTGVSQNPRHKITKRGQNVTFRCDPISEHNRLYWYRQTLGQGPEFLTYFQNEAQLEKSRLLSDRFSAERPKGSFSTLEIQRTEQGDSAMYLCASSPLGQGTLNYGYTFGSGTRLTVV.

This chain joins TRBV6-5 and TRBJ2-3, with TRBD1 identical over 9 bases. Germline-derived CDR1 and CDR2 are MNHEY and SVGAGI. The CDR3 spans 14 residues. Trimming removed 5 bases from V and 6 bases from J; junction bases left unmatched: 6. The CDR3 region has the DNA TGTGCCAGCAGTGACAGGGGGACTCTTGATACGCAGTATTTT. Translating it yields CASSDRGTLDTQYF.

In its sample, this clonotype was seen a few times. The chain has TRBV3-1 and TRBJ1-1; unclear D gene. The germline CDR1 and CDR2 sequences are LGHDT and YNNKEL (reference sequence). V was shortened by 2 bases and J by 12 bases, with 13 bases between the two germline ends. CDR3 length: 12 amino acids. CDR3 DNA: TGTGCCAGCAGCCAAAGCGAGACGGAGACTTTCTTT. This codes for CASSQSETETFF. Together with reference TRBV3-1 and TRBJ1-1, the CDR3 gives the full variable domain: DTAVSQTPKYLVTQMGNDKSIKCEQNLGHDTMYWYKQDSKKFLKIMFSYNNKELIINETVPNRFSPKSPDKAHLNLHINSLELGDSAVYFCASSQSETETFFGQGTRLTVV.

This clonotype was counted between two and nine times. The chain couples TRBV20-1 to TRBJ2-3; D is tentatively TRBD1 or TRBD2 (5 bases each). Germline V gene lookup returns CDR1 DFQATT and CDR2 SNEGSKA (reference sequence). The V end lost 1 base, the J end lost 3 bases, and 17 bases lay between the germline ends. This CDR3 spans 16 amino acids. CDR3 coding DNA: TGCAGTGCTAGAGGGACCGGGGCAGGAAATACAGATACGCAGTATTTT. Translating gives CSARGTGAGNTDTQYF.

The rearrangement links TRBV20-1 to TRBJ2-3; 7 bases align to TRBD2. V lost 5 bases to trimming and J lost 2 bases; unmatched junction nucleotides: 10. The germline V gene has CDR1 DFQATT and CDR2 SNEGSKA (reference sequence). This CDR3 is 15 amino acids long. In nucleotides, the CDR3 is TGCAGTGCTTATTCGGGCGGGGGATACACAGATACGCAGTATTTT. Its protein is CSAYSGGGYTDTQYF.

This chain joins TRBV7-9 and TRBJ2-1; TRBD2 matches at 13 bases. Unmatched junction bases numbered 11, after V lost 5 bases and J lost 10 bases. This CDR3 is 16 amino acids long. CDR1 SEHNR and CDR2 FQNEAQ come from the germline V gene (reference sequence). CDR3 loop: CASSAPGTSGVSEQFF. As DNA, the CDR3 is TGTGCCAGCAGCGCCCCCGGGACTAGCGGGGTTAGCGAGCAGTTCTTC.

This clonotype showed up just a few times. V is TRBV9 and J is TRBJ1-1; D uncertain. Trimming removed 0 bases from V and 4 bases from J, with 7 bases in between. Germline lookup yields CDR1 SGDLS and CDR2 YYNGEE. There are 13 residues in the CDR3. This CDR3 is CASSVEPGTEAFF. CDR3 DNA sequence: TGTGCCAGCAGCGTAGAACCGGGCACTGAAGCTTTCTTT. Full variable domain (outside the CDR3, taken from reference TRBV9 and TRBJ1-1): DSGVTQTPKHLITATGQRVTLRCSPRSGDLSVYWYQQSLDQGLQFLIQYYNGEERAKGNILERFSAQQFPDLHSELNLSSLELGDSALYFCASSVEPGTEAFFGQGTRLTVV.

V and J are TRBV19 and TRBJ1-2; TRBD1 might be the D (6 bases). Trimming shortened V by 5 bases and J by 0 bases, and 13 bases separated the two germline ends. This CDR3 comprises 15 residues. The germline gives CDR1 LNHDA, CDR2 SQIVND (reference sequence). The CDR3 sequence: CASSPWDTANYGYTF. DNA of the CDR3: TGTGCCAGTAGTCCCTGGGACACCGCTAACTATGGCTACACCTTC.

This clonotype has at least ten counts. J is TRBJ2-6 and V is TRBV4-2; D may be TRBD1 (5 bases). This CDR3 has 16 amino acids. CDR1 is LGHNA, CDR2 YNFKEQ, per germline. Deletions cut 1 base from V and 0 bases from J, with 7 bases between. CDR3 sequence: CASSQVDSSGANVLTF. In nucleotides, the CDR3 is TGTGCCAGCAGCCAAGTTGACAGCTCTGGGGCCAACGTCCTGACTTTC.

The V gene is TRBV6-2 or TRBV6-3, the J gene TRBJ2-4; D is unclear. The CDR3 is 16 residues long. The V end was cut by 4 bases, the J end by 0 bases, with 13 bases between. CDR1 and CDR2 (germline): MNHEY, SVGEGT. CDR3 nucleotides: TGTGCCAGCAGTTTATGGAGCGTGGTAGCCAAAAACATTCAGTACTTC. This gives the protein CASSLWSVVAKNIQYF.

The rearrangement uses TRBV20-1 and TRBJ2-5; D is perhaps TRBD2 (5 bases). The better agreement between TRBJ2-7 and the DNA end casts doubt on the J call. The CDR3 has 14 residues. Germline-derived CDR1 and CDR2 are DFQATT and SNEGSKA (reference sequence). The CDR3 bases are TGCAGTGCTGAGGGAGTGACCGGGTCCTACGAGCAGTACTTC. Protein product: CSAEGVTGSYEQYF.

V and J are TRBV12-3 or TRBV12-4 and TRBJ1-4; D ambiguous. The CDR3 spans 12 residues. V lost 3 bases to trimming and J lost 8 bases, with 7 bases between them. The CDR3 sequence is CASSLRVEKLFF. The CDR3 DNA is TGTGCCAGCAGTTTGAGGGTGGAAAAACTGTTTTTT.

There are a few counts of this clonotype. The rearrangement joins TRBV5-1 to TRBJ2-5, with 7 bases aligning to TRBD1. Per the germline V gene, CDR1 is SGHRS and CDR2 is YFSETQ. This CDR3 is built from 16 residues. The V and J ends lost 3 bases and 2 bases, in that order; junction bases with no gene match: 10. The CDR3 reads CASSYETGSVQETQYF. CDR3 DNA: TGCGCCAGCAGCTATGAGACAGGGAGTGTACAAGAGACCCAGTACTTC.

This clonotype appeared a few times. The chain carries TRBV20-1 and TRBJ2-2, with 9 positions matching TRBD2. Trimming cost V 0 bases and J 5 bases; bases outside gene matches: 7. The CDR3 length is 16 residues. Germline CDR1 is DFQATT and CDR2 is SNEGSKA (reference sequence). CDR3 DNA sequence: TGCAGTGCTAGAGATCGGGAAGGACTAGCGACCGGGGAGCTGTTTTTT. Translating gives CSARDREGLATGELFF.

The chain employs TRBV29-1 and TRBJ2-5; 8 nucleotides line up with TRBD2. CDR1 and CDR2 (germline): SQVTM, ANQGSEA. Unmatched junction bases numbered 7, after V lost 3 bases and J lost 4 bases. This CDR3 has 14 residues. The CDR3 region has the DNA TGCAGCGTTGATCGGACTAGCAGCGGAGAGACCCAGTACTTC. Protein product: CSVDRTSSGETQYF.